This TCR beta chain emerged from a study of OX40 agonist ivuxolimab in advanced cancers. Assay used: immunoSEQ multiplex PCR; TCRdb lists only in-frame clones, some missing. The sample lists around 70,000 clones; roughly four fifths were seen once. The V end lost 3 bases, the J end lost 4 bases, and 18 bases lay between the germline ends. CDR3 length: 16 amino acids. Germline assignment: CDR1 SSHAT and CDR2 FNYEAQ (reference sequence). Drawing of blood for sampling happened at baseline, at cycle 4 day 1, and at cycle 7 day 1. Sequencing was performed on CD4+ or CD8+ T cells sorted from blood, taken in a trial of the OX40 agonist ivuxolimab. V gene TRBV7-7 combines with J gene TRBJ2-5; possibly TRBD2 for D (5 bases). This sequence was found in an adult with an advanced solid tumor such as melanoma, head and neck, liver or kidney cancer. The CDR3 sequence is CASSLIGLALAETQYF. Here the CDR3 DNA reads TGTGCCAGCAGCTTGATAGGCCTAGCCCTGGCAGAGACCCAGTACTTC.